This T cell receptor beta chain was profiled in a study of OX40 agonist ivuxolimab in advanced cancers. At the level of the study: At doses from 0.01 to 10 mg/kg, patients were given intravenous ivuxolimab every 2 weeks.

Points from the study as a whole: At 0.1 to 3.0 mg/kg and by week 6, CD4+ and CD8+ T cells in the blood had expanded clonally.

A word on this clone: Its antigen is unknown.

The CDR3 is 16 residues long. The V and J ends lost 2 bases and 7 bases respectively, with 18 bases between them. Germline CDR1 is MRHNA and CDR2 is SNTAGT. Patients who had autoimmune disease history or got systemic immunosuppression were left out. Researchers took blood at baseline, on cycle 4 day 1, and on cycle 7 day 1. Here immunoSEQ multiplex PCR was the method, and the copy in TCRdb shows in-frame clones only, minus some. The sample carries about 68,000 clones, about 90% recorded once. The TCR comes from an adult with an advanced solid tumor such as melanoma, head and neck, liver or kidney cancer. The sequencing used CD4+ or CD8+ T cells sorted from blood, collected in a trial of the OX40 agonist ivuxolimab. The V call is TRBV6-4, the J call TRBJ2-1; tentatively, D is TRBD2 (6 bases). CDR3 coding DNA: TGTGCCAGCAGTGACCCCCGGGACGGGGGAGGTAATGAGCAGTTCTTC. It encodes CASSDPRDGGGNEQFF.